A single sample is the source of the 16 T cell receptor beta chains below, sequenced in a study of early T cells in non-severe SARS-CoV-2 infection. Via MiXCR, TCRdb re-called the 5' RACE reads, giving one row per CDR3 protein. The repertoire holds more than 65,000 distinct CDR3 sequences, with roughly 4.6% as singletons. Material: whole blood, obtained at baseline. The receptor source for this set is an adult who was a healthcare worker with PCR-confirmed SARS-CoV-2 infection or an uninfected control (not recorded which). The donor label of this sample is uncertain.

This clonotype was picked up a small number of times. The chain employs TRBV20-1 and TRBJ2-1, with 12 nucleotides matching TRBD1. There are 13 residues in the CDR3. V lost 6 bases and J lost 6; bases outside the gene matches: 3. Germline-derived CDR1 and CDR2 are DFQATT and SNEGSKA (reference sequence). The CDR3 loop is CSALGQGANEQFF. CDR3 in DNA: TGCAGTGCCCTGGGACAGGGGGCCAATGAGCAGTTCTTC.

This clonotype was counted only a few times. The V gene is TRBV30, the J gene TRBJ1-1, with no clear D. CDR3 length equals 15 residues. Trimming took off 2 bases at V and 5 bases at J, with 18 bases between the two ends. In germline, CDR1 is GTSNPN, CDR2 SVGIG (reference sequence). The CDR3 region is CAWSPLGGWETEAFF. CDR3 in DNA: TGTGCCTGGAGTCCCCTCGGTGGCTGGGAGACTGAAGCTTTCTTT.

This clonotype is a singleton in its sample. The chain recombines TRBV6-2 or TRBV6-3 with TRBJ1-1; 7 positions agree with TRBD1. Germline V gives CDR1 MNHEY, CDR2 SVGEGT. The length of the CDR3 is 13 residues. After removal of 11 bases from V and 5 bases from J, the junction contained 11 bases not matched to a gene. Here the CDR3 reads CAGRQGGMTEAFF. CDR3 bases: TGTGCCGGCCGACAGGGAGGCATGACTGAAGCTTTCTTT.

This chain connects TRBV6-6 to TRBJ2-2, with D perhaps assigned TRBD1 or TRBD2 (5 bases each). V dropped 6 bases and J dropped 6 bases, with 17 bases sitting between them. The V gene's germline CDR1 is MNHNY and CDR2 SVGAGI (reference sequence). This CDR3 has 15 residues. CDR3 coding DNA: TGTGCCAGCAGACCCTCCATCGGGGCCTCCGGGGAGCTGTTTTTT. It encodes CASRPSIGASGELFF.

This clonotype has just a few counts. The rearrangement uses TRBV28 and TRBJ1-1, with D possibly being TRBD1 (6 bases). Germline CDR1 is MDHEN and CDR2 is SYDVKM. This CDR3 region has 16 residues. Trimming cost V 7 bases and J 1 base, with 19 bases left between them. CDR3 residues: CASISGGTQGNTEAFF. The CDR3 bases are TGTGCCAGCATCTCAGGCGGCACACAGGGGAACACTGAAGCTTTCTTT.

V usage is TRBV7-2 and J usage is TRBJ1-3; possibly TRBD1 for D (5 bases). Trimming removed 5 bases from V and 4 bases from J, with 15 bases in between. This CDR3 contains 15 residues. The V gene's germline CDR1 is SGHTA and CDR2 FQGNSA. The chain's CDR3 is CASSLAGARGNTIYF. CDR3 DNA sequence: TGTGCCAGCAGCCTGGCCGGGGCGCGGGGAAACACCATATATTTT.

The CDR3 sequence: CSARDRRKTNSNQPQHF. CDR3 nucleotide sequence: TGCAGTGCTAGAGATCGGAGGAAGACTAATAGCAATCAGCCCCAGCATTTT. The rearrangement joins TRBV20-1 to TRBJ1-5, with no clear D. The germline V gene has CDR1 DFQATT and CDR2 SNEGSKA (reference sequence). The CDR3 loop spans 17 amino acids. The V and J ends lost 0 bases and 0 bases respectively, with 15 bases between them.

This clonotype has at least ten counts. The J gene is TRBJ2-7, the V gene TRBV18, with unresolved D. Germline V gives CDR1 KGHSH, CDR2 LQKENI. The CDR3 has 13 amino acids. Trimming removed 3 bases from V and 3 bases from J, with 9 bases in between. The CDR3 here is CASSPAVNYEQYF. DNA for the CDR3: TGTGCCAGCTCACCTGCGGTAAACTACGAGCAGTACTTC.

This clonotype was counted a single time. This may be a read error: a much more frequent sequence differs by one nucleotide. The chain is built from TRBV5-1 and TRBJ1-5; maybe TRBD1 (5 bases). Germline V gene data show CDR1 as SGHRS and CDR2 as YFSETQ. The CDR3 covers 14 residues. The DNA for the CDR3 is TGCGCCAGCAGCTTGGATGGGGGTAATCGGCCCCAGCATTTT. It encodes CASSLDGGNRPQHF.

This clonotype has ten or more counts. This rearrangement joins TRBV7-9 to TRBJ2-1; unclear D gene. Per the germline V gene, CDR1 is SEHNR and CDR2 is FQNEAQ (reference sequence). V lost 5 bases, J lost 5 bases, and 4 bases lay in between. CDR3 length equals 11 residues. The CDR3 region is CASSDDNEQFF. The CDR3 coding sequence is TGTGCCAGCAGCGACGACAATGAGCAGTTCTTC. The whole variable domain, filled in from reference TRBV7-9 and TRBJ2-1, reads DTGVSQNPRHKITKRGQNVTFRCDPISEHNRLYWYRQTLGQGPEFLTYFQNEAQLEKSRLLSDRFSAERPKGSFSTLEIQRTEQGDSAMYLCASSDDNEQFFGPGTRLTVL.

There are many counts of this clonotype. The chain combines TRBV4-1 with TRBJ2-1; 9 bases match TRBD1. Unmatched junction bases numbered 13, after V lost 3 bases and J lost 4 bases. The CDR3 loop spans 18 amino acids. Germline assignment: CDR1 MGHRA and CDR2 YSYEKL. The CDR3 spells CASSHARDRAQPYNEQFF. The CDR3 nucleotides are TGCGCCAGCAGCCATGCCCGGGACAGGGCACAACCTTACAATGAGCAGTTCTTC.

This clonotype showed up many times. The chain uses TRBV12-3 or TRBV12-4 and TRBJ2-7; D assignment may be TRBD1 or TRBD2 (6 bases each). CDR3 length: 14 amino acids. V lost 3 bases to trimming and J lost 2 bases, with 11 bases between them. CDR3 nucleotides: TGTGCCAGCAGTTTGTCGGGGGCTACCTACGAGCAGTACTTC. Translating gives CASSLSGATYEQYF.

This clonotype has just a few counts. The rearrangement uses TRBV7-2 and TRBJ2-5; no firm D call. The CDR3 is 11 residues long. Germline CDR1 SGHTA, CDR2 FQGNSA. V was trimmed by 5 bases and J by 5 bases, leaving 6 bases between them. The CDR3 DNA follows: TGTGCCAGCAGCACATTGGAGACCCAGTACTTC. Its translation is CASSTLETQYF.

This clonotype was seen at least ten times. The chain has TRBV7-6 and TRBJ2-7, with TRBD1 matching over 11 bases. Germline loops: CDR1 SGHVS, CDR2 FNYEAQ. The trim removed 2 bases at V and 4 bases at J, leaving 4 bases unmatched. There are 15 residues in the CDR3. CDR3: CASSLYGTGGYEQYF. CDR3 in DNA: TGTGCCAGCAGCTTATACGGGACAGGGGGATACGAGCAGTACTTC.

Ten or more counts support this clonotype. The chain's CDR3 is CSASGISYEQYF. The CDR3 nucleotides read TGCAGTGCTTCAGGGATCTCCTACGAGCAGTACTTC. The chain recombines TRBV20-1 with TRBJ2-7; D is perhaps TRBD1 (5 bases). The CDR3 runs 12 residues. CDR1 DFQATT and CDR2 SNEGSKA come from the germline V gene (reference sequence). The germline V and J ends were trimmed by 5 bases and 0 bases, with 8 bases remaining between them.

This clonotype was picked up a small number of times. V and J are TRBV5-1 and TRBJ2-1; tentatively, D is TRBD2 (6 bases). CDR3 length: 15 amino acids. Germline loops: CDR1 SGHRS, CDR2 YFSETQ. The V end lost 0 bases, the J end lost 5 bases, and 12 bases lay between the germline ends. DNA for the CDR3: TGCGCCAGCAGCTTGGGCACAGGACTAAACAATGAGCAGTTCTTC. It encodes CASSLGTGLNNEQFF.